Here is one T cell receptor (beta chain) with its context. Per germline, CDR1 SGHTS and CDR2 YDEGEE. The CDR3 has 14 residues. V shed 6 bases and J shed 9 bases, with 16 bases lying between them. Clinical history reported by participants formed the basis on which cohorts were assigned. The source of the sample is a study of blood T cell repertoires in COVID-19. This table comes from immunoSEQ multiplex PCR, and its TCRdb copy is limited to in-frame clones, with some not included. Among around 300,000 clones listed, over 85% were seen once. This chain links TRBV5-8 with TRBJ1-6, with D unclear. The source material was PBMCs or T cells enriched from blood (not recorded which). The receptor comes from a woman in her sixties who had recovered from COVID-19. The CDR3 is CASIKLTGRSPLHF. CDR3 coding DNA: TGTGCCAGCATCAAACTAACCGGCCGTTCACCCCTCCACTTT.